This T cell receptor beta chain was retrieved from a study of T-cell memory formation after mild COVID-19 (dated by TCRdb to 2020 to 2022). For context, the study as a whole: Most TCR sequence clusters were specific to one of the two donors. In two donors, T-cell clones that expanded and contracted after mild COVID-19 were followed by sequencing TCRalpha and TCRbeta repertoires longitudinally. The cohort was made up of two young adult volunteers, one female and one male, who were previously healthy.

This clonotype was seen more than once but under ten times. There is no known antigen for this receptor. Per-base qualities were not stored, and no clone one base away is much larger. Summary of the overall study and its limitations: Some responding clones were found in pre-infection memory, which suggests that pre-existing cross-reactive memory T cells took part in the SARS-CoV-2 response. Clones that contracted from day 15 to 85 showed balanced CD4/CD8 phenotypes, whereas a second wave of clones that expanded from day 15 to 37 leaned towards CD4+. The study included only a couple of mild cases, and larger cohorts that include severe cases with pre-infection samples were judged to be necessary. The second-wave clones that peaked on day 37 were not confirmed to be SARS-CoV-2 specific. Contracting CD4+ clones were located mainly in the CM and EM memory subsets, whereas CD8+ clones were found to be enriched in EMRA.

PBMCs were isolated by Ficoll-Paque density gradient centrifugation. TCRdb names Illumina NovaSeq 6000 as the instrument used. TCRalpha and TCRbeta cDNA libraries were constructed by 5'RACE with constant-segment primers, with sample barcodes and unique molecular identifiers being introduced. RNA was extracted from every sample with Trizol reagent. Libraries were amplified in two PCR steps, with a second sample barcode and Illumina TruSeq adapters added in the second step. Libraries were sequenced on an Illumina NovaSeq with 2 x 150 bp paired-end reads. As for the authors' bioinformatics: The reads were demultiplexed and collapsed into UMI-guided consensus sequences using migec v1.2.7. With mixcr v2.1.11, UMI consensuses were aligned to TRA and TRB V and J templates and assembled into clonotypes. Clonotypes were classified as expanded or contracted when called significant by both edgeR and NoisET, with noise models trained on biological replicates. edgeR calls used a false discovery rate-adjusted p below 0.01 and a log2 fold-change threshold of 1. As an exploratory analysis of dynamics, max-normalized trajectories of the 1000 most abundant clonotypes were examined with PCA combined with hierarchical clustering. The CD4 or CD8 phenotype of responding clones was assigned using the separately sequenced CD4+ and CD8+ repertoires. Clones were called with MiXCR by TCRdb after fastp trimmed the public reads at Q25, and only in-frame beta chains were retained. Every entry covers one CDR3 protein and lists the most common genes and DNA from its rows. The V and J calls, along with clone size, are taken from TCRdb and not from the paper's own processing. Counted in this sample were about 360,000 distinct CDR3 sequences; under 15% of them appeared once. The ten largest account for roughly 22% of the sample.

The source of this sequence is a young man who had mild COVID-19 (a few samples of this study predate the infection). The sample titles of this study are shuffled in the database, so cell type and time point are left out; the donor was told from shared clones. Sequenced input: PBMCs or a T cell subset sorted from them (not recorded which).

The CDR3 is CASSYTLANEQFF. The DNA sequence is TGTGCCAGCAGTTACACTCTAGCGAATGAGCAGTTCTTC. The receptor chain draws on TRBV6-5 and TRBJ2-1, with a tentative D gene TRBD2 over 6 matching bases. The germline V gene provides CDR1 MNHEY and CDR2 SVGAGI. Its CDR3 holds 13 amino acids, cysteine through phenylalanine. Only the CDR3 region is kept as DNA, spanning 39 bases read in frame from base 1. The junction carries 9 bases between V and J, which are trimmed by 2 bases and 7 bases respectively.